Shown below are 30 T cell receptor beta chains from a single sample sequenced in a study of stem cell transplantation in POMP-related autoinflammatory disease. Data came from immunoSEQ multiplex PCR; TCRdb stores just in-frame clones and leaves some out. The profile covers some 10,000 clones, with 79% appearing a single time and around 4.6% taken by the ten largest. The sequences come from CD4+ T cells from PBMCs, collected after stem cell transplantation. All receptors derive from a human patient with POMP-related autoinflammation and immune dysregulation (PRAID). Some of the T cells might come from the graft donor.

V usage is TRBV20-1 and J usage is TRBJ1-4; 9 bases align to TRBD1. Germline assignment: CDR1 DFQATT and CDR2 SNEGSKA (reference sequence). With V trimmed by 3 bases and J by 6 bases, 5 bases remained unmatched. The CDR3 is 14 amino acids. The CDR3 protein is CSASLGTGYEKLFF. DNA for the CDR3: TGCAGTGCTAGTCTTGGGACAGGGTATGAAAAACTGTTTTTT.

This clone was detected a few times. The rearrangement uses TRBV6-1 and TRBJ1-6, with D tentatively TRBD1 (6 bases). The CDR3 has 16 residues. Germline-derived CDR1 and CDR2 are MNHNS and SASEGT. Trimming shortened V by 4 bases and J by 8 bases, and 18 bases separated the two germline ends. CDR3 in DNA: TGTGCCAGCAGTGTCTCTAGGGGAGGGGGTTATTCACCCCTCCACTTT. It specifies CASSVSRGGGYSPLHF.

The chain is built from TRBV30 and TRBJ2-3; no clear D gene. From germline, CDR1 is GTSNPN and CDR2 SVGIG (reference sequence). V dropped 3 bases and J dropped 2 bases, with 6 bases sitting between them. This CDR3 has 12 amino acids. The CDR3 loop reads CAWRASTDTQYF. In DNA, the CDR3 is TGTGCCTGGAGGGCCTCCACAGATACGCAGTATTTT.

This clone was seen a single time. The J gene is TRBJ1-2, the V gene TRBV28; D unresolved. The length of the CDR3 is 16 residues. In germline, CDR1 is MDHEN, CDR2 SYDVKM. V dropped 7 bases and J dropped 1 base, with 19 bases sitting between them. Written as DNA, the CDR3 is TGTGCCAGCATCCCGGGCGCACGGGGAAGTAACTATGGCTACACCTTC. Encoded protein: CASIPGARGSNYGYTF.

V gene TRBV29-1 combines with J gene TRBJ1-1, with D unresolved. The CDR3 runs to 12 residues. Germline CDR1 reads SQVTM; CDR2 reads ANQGSEA. The ends were cut back, 7 bases at V and 2 bases at J, with 11 bases in the middle. CDR3 coding DNA: TGCAGCGGCCGGGTCCCCAACACTGAAGCTTTCTTT. This gives the protein CSGRVPNTEAFF.

The rearrangement links TRBV3-1 (or the pseudogene TRBV3-2) to TRBJ2-7; no reliable D call. This CDR3 contains 13 residues. Germline V CDR1 and CDR2: LGHDT, YNNKEL (reference sequence). The V end lost 4 bases, the J end lost 2 bases, and 9 bases lay between the germline ends. Here the CDR3 DNA reads TGTGCCAGCAGCCCACATGGTCCCTACGAGCAGTACTTC. Residues: CASSPHGPYEQYF.

The chain carries TRBV11-2 and TRBJ2-1; TRBD2 might be the D (5 bases). V was shortened by 7 bases and J by 2 bases, with 12 bases between the two germline ends. This CDR3 has 14 amino acids. Germline CDR1 SGHAT, CDR2 FQNNGV. The CDR3 DNA follows: TGTGCCAGCAAACTCGGGGTACCCTACAATGAGCAGTTCTTC. This translates into CASKLGVPYNEQFF. Variable domain in full (rest from reference TRBV11-2 and TRBJ2-1): EAGVAQSPRYKIIEKRQSVAFWCNPISGHATLYWYQQILGQGPKLLIQFQNNGVVDDSQLPKDRFSAERLKGVDSTLKIQPAKLEDSAVYLCASKLGVPYNEQFFGPGTRLTVL.

The V gene is TRBV9, the J gene TRBJ1-3; a weak D match, TRBD1 (6 bases). Deletions cut 4 bases from V and 4 bases from J, with 33 bases between. The germline V gene encodes CDR1 SGDLS and CDR2 YYNGEE. The CDR3 runs to 21 residues. The CDR3 coding sequence is TGTGCCAGCAGCCTCCACGGAGAAGGTCGGGGGGCTACTTCGTGGGGAAACACCATATATTTT. This gives the protein CASSLHGEGRGATSWGNTIYF.

The CDR3 bases are TGTGCCTGGAGCCTTGGGGGGGCTGAAGCTTTCTTT. Translation gives CAWSLGGAEAFF. V and J are TRBV30 and TRBJ1-1; a possible D gene is TRBD1 (5 bases). Between the trimmed V and J ends, which lost 3 bases and 6 bases, there was a span of 11 bases. Germline assignment: CDR1 GTSNPN and CDR2 SVGIG (reference sequence). CDR3 length equals 12 residues.

The V call is TRBV24-1, the J call TRBJ2-2; 16 bases map to TRBD2. The ends lost 2 bases at V and 6 bases at J; junction bases unmatched: 2. This CDR3 spans 17 amino acids. CDR1 KGHDR and CDR2 SFDVKD come from the germline V gene. DNA of the CDR3: TGTGCCACCAGTGATTGGGGGACTAGCGGGAGGGCCGGGGAGCTGTTTTTT. Its protein is CATSDWGTSGRAGELFF.

This CDR3 is CASSPRLAGARVQFF. Written as DNA, the CDR3 is TGTGCCAGCAGCCCGCGACTAGCGGGCGCTCGGGTGCAGTTCTTC. The chain employs TRBV11-3 and TRBJ2-1; TRBD2 agrees at 10 bases. Germline V lookup: CDR1 SGHNT, CDR2 YENEEA. This CDR3 has 15 residues. Trimming removed 5 bases from V and 12 bases from J; junction bases left unmatched: 13.

V gene TRBV7-9 combines with J gene TRBJ1-1, with a possible D match to TRBD1 (5 bases). CDR3 length equals 15 residues. The V gene lost 6 bases and the J gene lost 4 bases, with 18 bases spanning the gap. Germline CDR1 and CDR2: SEHNR and FQNEAQ (reference sequence). The CDR3, as DNA: TGTGCCAGCAGTAAATTTGGGGGTGGTAGCACTGAAGCTTTCTTT. Translated: CASSKFGGGSTEAFF. The variable domain in full, completed from reference TRBV7-9 and TRBJ1-1, reads DTGVSQNPRHKITKRGQNVTFRCDPISEHNRLYWYRQTLGQGPEFLTYFQNEAQLEKSRLLSDRFSAERPKGSFSTLEIQRTEQGDSAMYLCASSKFGGGSTEAFFGQGTRLTVV.

CDR3 residues: CSPKGVWVGETQYF. In DNA form, the CDR3 reads TGCAGCCCTAAAGGGGTATGGGTAGGGGAGACCCAGTACTTC. J is TRBJ2-5 and V is TRBV29-1; a weak D match, TRBD1 (5 bases). Trimming took off 8 bases at V and 5 bases at J, with 21 bases between the two ends. Germline CDR1 reads SQVTM; CDR2 reads ANQGSEA. CDR3 length: 14 residues. Full variable domain (missing parts from reference TRBV29-1 and TRBJ2-5): SAVISQKPSRDICQRGTSLTIQCQVDSQVTMMFWYRQQPGQSLTLIATANQGSEATYESGFVIDKFPISRPNLTFSTLTVSNMSPEDSSIYLCSPKGVWVGETQYFGPGTRLLVL.

The rearrangement joins TRBV2 to TRBJ1-5; 11 bases are a match to TRBD1. This CDR3 comprises 13 residues. Losses at the gene ends were 7 bases for V and 7 bases for J; bases not matched to a gene: 3. Per germline, CDR1 SNHLY and CDR2 FYNNEI. The CDR3 bases are TGTGCCAGCACGGGACAGGGGGTACAGCCCCAGCATTTT. Translated: CASTGQGVQPQHF.

The rearrangement joins TRBV10-3 to TRBJ1-1, with TRBD1 as a possible D gene (5 bases). The CDR3 is 14 amino acids. V lost 6 bases and J 5 bases, leaving 16 bases between the germline ends. The germline V gene encodes CDR1 ENHRY and CDR2 SYGVKD. The CDR3 sequence: CAIRLSGEGTEAFF. The CDR3 nucleotides read TGTGCCATCAGGTTATCGGGAGAGGGGACTGAAGCTTTCTTT.

CDR3 bases: TGTGCCAGCAGCCTTGCCAAGGAGCAGTACTTC. Its translation: CASSLAKEQYF. V and J are TRBV3-1 (or the pseudogene TRBV3-2) and TRBJ2-7; no firm D call. This CDR3 comprises 11 residues. CDR1 LGHDT and CDR2 YNNKEL come from the germline V gene (reference sequence). The V end was cut by 4 bases, the J end by 7 bases, with 8 bases between.

The DNA of the CDR3 is TGTGCCAGCAGCTTAGTTCGTCGGGCGAGCTCCTACGAGCAGTACTTC. This encodes CASSLVRRASSYEQYF. This chain links TRBV11-3 with TRBJ2-7; D gene ambiguous. CDR3 length: 16 residues. Germline V gives CDR1 SGHNT, CDR2 YENEEA. V shed 1 base and J shed 0 bases, with 13 bases lying between them.

The genes are TRBV30 and TRBJ2-3, with 7 bases aligning to TRBD2. Germline CDR1 reads GTSNPN; CDR2 reads SVGIG (reference sequence). With V trimmed by 0 bases and J by 4 bases, 7 bases remained unmatched. The CDR3 runs to 15 residues. CDR3 DNA sequence: TGTGCCTGGAGTGTTGGGGGAGGGCCGTCAGATACGCAGTATTTT. Translating gives CAWSVGGGPSDTQYF.

This clone was seen once. This rearrangement joins TRBV30 to TRBJ1-5; 9 bases are shared with TRBD1. Unmatched junction bases numbered 6, after V lost 2 bases and J lost 4 bases. The CDR3 length is 15 residues. CDR1 and CDR2 from the germline V gene are GTSNPN and SVGIG (reference sequence). The CDR3 nucleotides read TGTGCCTGGAGTAAGGAACAGGGGGCAAATCAGCCCCAGCATTTT. Protein: CAWSKEQGANQPQHF. Looking up the rest from reference TRBV30 and TRBJ1-5 gives the full variable domain: SQTIHQWPATLVQPVGSPLSLECTVEGTSNPNLYWYRQAAGRGLQLLFYSVGIGQISSEVPQNLSASRPQDRQFILSSKKLLLSDSGFYLCAWSKEQGANQPQHFGDGTRLSIL.

The chain uses TRBV4-3 and TRBJ2-7; no clear D gene. V shed 4 bases and J shed 0 bases, with 10 bases lying between them. This CDR3 contains 14 residues. From germline, CDR1 is LGHNA and CDR2 YSLEER. The CDR3 sequence is CASSLTASSYEQYF. CDR3 bases: TGCGCCAGCAGCCTCACCGCATCCTCCTACGAGCAGTACTTC.

The rearrangement uses TRBV6-5 and TRBJ2-1; 11 nucleotides match TRBD2. Germline loops: CDR1 MNHEY, CDR2 SVGAGI. This CDR3 spans 15 amino acids. V lost 6 bases, J lost 4 bases, and 5 bases stayed unmatched. The CDR3 nucleotides are TGTGCCAGCAGATCTCTAGCGGGAGGATACAATGAGCAGTTCTTC. Amino acid sequence: CASRSLAGGYNEQFF.

The chain uses TRBV7-9 and TRBJ2-5; TRBD2 is a possible D gene (6 bases). CDR1 and CDR2 (germline): SEHNR, FQNEAQ (reference sequence). CDR3 length: 15 amino acids. V was shortened by 5 bases and J by 5 bases, with 18 bases between the two germline ends. The CDR3 protein is CASSKRLGFGETQYF. The CDR3 DNA sequence: TGTGCCAGCAGCAAAAGACTAGGTTTCGGCGAGACCCAGTACTTC.

This clone appeared once. The CDR3 nucleotides are TGTGCCAGCAGCTTAACAGGGGGGGAGCAGTACTTC. Translating gives CASSLTGGEQYF. This rearrangement joins TRBV7-9 to TRBJ2-7; 8 positions match TRBD1. Germline CDR1 is SEHNR and CDR2 is FQNEAQ (reference sequence). CDR3 size: 12 residues. V was pared by 2 bases and J by 7 bases, with 1 base of the junction left unmatched. The full variable domain, in which reference TRBV7-9 and TRBJ2-7 provide the parts outside the CDR3, is DTGVSQNPRHKITKRGQNVTFRCDPISEHNRLYWYRQTLGQGPEFLTYFQNEAQLEKSRLLSDRFSAERPKGSFSTLEIQRTEQGDSAMYLCASSLTGGEQYFGPGTRLTVT.

The gene calls are TRBV30 and TRBJ2-2; D tentatively fits TRBD1 or TRBD2 (5 bases each). The CDR3 is 14 residues long. V lost 4 bases to trimming and J lost 0 bases, with 9 bases between them. The V gene's germline CDR1 is GTSNPN and CDR2 SVGIG (reference sequence). The CDR3: CAWTWDANTGELFF. In DNA, the CDR3 is TGTGCCTGGACCTGGGACGCGAACACCGGGGAGCTGTTTTTT.

This clone was detected a few times. V is TRBV7-2 and J is TRBJ2-2; D could derive from TRBD1 or TRBD2 (5 bases each). There are 14 residues in the CDR3. The germline V and J ends were trimmed by 4 bases and 6 bases, with 12 bases remaining between them. Germline values: CDR1 SGHTA, CDR2 FQGNSA. CDR3 in DNA: TGTGCCAGCAGCTCAAAGGTGGGGGCCGGGGAGCTGTTTTTT. Translating it yields CASSSKVGAGELFF.

The chain employs TRBV6-2 or TRBV6-3 and TRBJ2-5; D perhaps matches TRBD2 (6 bases). Germline CDR1 and CDR2: MNHEY and SVGEGT. The CDR3 spans 15 residues. V lost 6 bases and J 2 bases, leaving 16 bases between the germline ends. The CDR3 nucleotides read TGTGCCAGCAGCCCTTATGTTGCGGGACAAGAGACCCAGTACTTC. It codes for CASSPYVAGQETQYF.

The V call is TRBV7-8, the J call TRBJ2-1; TRBD2 matches 12 bases. The CDR3 has 16 residues. Germline-derived CDR1 and CDR2 are SGHVS and FQNEAQ. J lost 1 base, V lost 3 bases, and 1 base had no gene match. The CDR3 DNA is TGTGCCAGCAGCTTCGGGACTAGCGGGTCCTACAATGAGCAGTTCTTC. It specifies CASSFGTSGSYNEQFF. Full variable domain (remainder filled in from reference TRBV7-8 and TRBJ2-1): GAGVSQSPRYKVAKRGQDVALRCDPISGHVSLFWYQQALGQGPEFLTYFQNEAQLDKSGLPSDRFFAERPEGSVSTLKIQRTQQEDSAVYLCASSFGTSGSYNEQFFGPGTRLTVL.

This chain uses TRBV27 with TRBJ2-7; 7 nucleotides agree with TRBD2. The CDR3 runs 14 residues. Trimming removed 6 bases from V and 4 bases from J; junction bases left unmatched: 9. In germline, CDR1 is MNHEY, CDR2 SMNVEV (reference sequence). The CDR3 region is CASSVGTKPYEQYF. CDR3 coding DNA: TGTGCCAGCAGCGTCGGGACTAAACCTTACGAGCAGTACTTC.

The chain recombines TRBV5-4 with TRBJ1-6; D is perhaps TRBD1 (5 bases). This CDR3 comprises 14 residues. Trimming cost V 4 bases and J 14 bases, with 19 bases left between them. Germline V lookup: CDR1 SGHNT, CDR2 YYREEE (reference sequence). The CDR3 DNA sequence: TGTGCCAGCAGCCTTGGGGGAGCCGGGGAGGCCCTCCACTTT. Its translation is CASSLGGAGEALHF.

This clone has a single count. V is TRBV18 and J is TRBJ2-1; 11 bases line up with TRBD2. This CDR3 has 19 amino acids. Trimming removed 4 bases from V and 9 bases from J; junction bases left unmatched: 20. Germline lookup yields CDR1 KGHSH and CDR2 LQKENI. The CDR3, as DNA: TGTGCCAGCTCACTCGTTTGGAGACAGGGGACAGGACTAGCGGGTGAGCAGTTCTTC. It specifies CASSLVWRQGTGLAGEQFF.